Listed here is a single T cell receptor (beta chain). The target of this receptor is not known. No base quality information exists; no much larger clone differs at one position. The sample is drawn from a study of cytomegalovirus exposure and HLA in healthy donors (dated by TCRdb to about 2017). Describing the broader study: In an earlier analysis of 550 to 750 of the donors, 276 Gb of sequence data and approximately 120 million unique TCR beta sequences from roughly 190 million T cells were reported. About 330 gigabases of sequencing data and around 88 million unique TCR sequences made up an early release that covered 500 to 650 HLA-typed donors. Of the 398 genotyped donors, 65% to 90% fell in the genetic ancestry cluster associated with self-reported Caucasian donors. The study was designed to test whether signatures of past pathogen exposure could be identified by cataloging public T cell receptors. The study used immunosequencing to profile the T cell repertoires of around 600 subjects and linked those repertoires to cytomegalovirus serostatus. In addition to the first cohort of roughly 700 subjects, a separate validation cohort of 120 different subjects was used. The study combined high-throughput TCR immunosequencing, statistical association of individual TCRs with disease status, and machine learning to predict cytomegalovirus infection status. A later analysis re-analyzed previously published TCR beta repertoires from about 600 donors and added high-resolution HLA genotyping to study TCR occurrence patterns. Rather than drawing on any new phenotypic data, the later analysis identified candidate immune exposures from TCR beta sequences and the way those sequences occurred across donors. In an earlier analysis of a few hundred of the donors, high-throughput TCR beta sequencing was used to judge whether each TCR beta V gene segment behaved as functional or pseudogenic. Donor age, sex, ethnicity and CMV serostatus were compiled together with the repertoire data. Genome-wide SNP genotypes for about 55% of the roughly 670 donors were used in a later genetic analysis, which treated that subset as a discovery cohort. All discovery cohort repertoires had been generated using a single sequencing platform. HLA typing included class I and class II loci at four-digit resolution. Typing coverage differed by locus: A, B, C, DRB1 and DQB1 were typed in roughly 629-630 donors, DQA1 in about 510, DPA1 in 600 to 610, and DPB1 in 472. Several DR-DQ haplotypes were handled as single units for association and clustering, since linkage in the cohort was strong. Across some 400 genotyped donors of the cohort, an average of about 240,000 unique TCR beta nucleotide sequences per donor were sequenced, and around 20% of those sequences were non-productive. Results the study describes overall, beyond this receptor: Sequencing depth was assumed to be roughly uniform across donors in the presence/absence analyses, though that assumption may not hold. According to a later analysis, most CMV-associated TCR beta chains appeared to be HLA-restricted, and the HLA associations seemed to be driven largely by CMV exposure. Over 15 rarely observed V segments, including chromosome 9 orphons, were excluded from the earlier analysis of some 590 of the donors because counts were too low. A further reported finding was that TCR beta sequences accurately predicted the HLA-A and HLA-B alleles for most subjects in the first cohort. A few of the identified cytomegalovirus-associated TCR beta chains were confirmed in vitro to be specific for cytomegalovirus antigens. In this cohort, only TCR beta chains were sequenced, and detectable features were limited by the absence of alpha or paired-chain data. Cytomegalovirus status was reported to be diagnosed by the classifier with high specificity and sensitivity in both the original and validation cohorts. Specific HLA alleles were associated with 15,000 to 20,000 TCR beta sequences at a false discovery rate of 0.05 in a later analysis. A later analysis found that HLA-associated TCR beta chains were more clonally expanded and had lower generation probabilities than equally common non-associated chains. Most TCR sequences were seen in very few donors, while some public TCRs were found in many individuals. Linkage disequilibrium might explain the correlated functional status among segregating V segments, but an unknown experimental factor could not be excluded. In a later analysis, several top co-occurrence clusters were reported to appear linked to parvovirus B19, influenza, CMV and Epstein-Barr virus. HLA typing was unavailable for some donors at each locus, so association tests used only the typed subset. The authors suggested that the approach could potentially be extended to other disease states and immunological phenotypes. An earlier analysis of around 600 of the donors showed that most TCR beta V segments appeared in productive rearrangements either about 87% or about 30% of the time, which broadly matched IMGT annotations. An association between a missense DCLRE1C variant and V-gene and J-gene trimming of TCR beta chains was found in a later genetic analysis and replicated in an independent cohort. A cluster of highly shared sequence variants was judged likely to be a technical artifact of the sequencing pipeline. According to a later genetic analysis, donors in an Asian-associated ancestry cluster had fewer N-insertions in productive TCRs than the approximately 700-donor mean. In a later analysis, TCR association rates were found to vary across HLA loci, with the most associated TCRs seen for DRB1 alleles and the fewest for HLA-C alleles. The study listed approximately 160 TCR beta chains as associated with cytomegalovirus. Strong co-occurrence of HLA alleles, especially DR and DQ, made assigning TCR associations to individual alleles difficult. Immune exposure information for the cohort was limited to CMV serostatus.

The protocol used for the library was the immunoSEQ multiplex PCR assay. The multiplex PCR relied on a mix of 60 forward primers for TCR Vbeta segments and 13 reverse primers for TCR Jbeta segments. Amplification of the CDR3 region of rearranged TCR beta genes was performed with a multiplex PCR assay on genomic DNA. On the Illumina HiSeq System, the amplified TCR beta libraries were sequenced as 87-base-pair reads. Per the authors' processing: A later analysis counted tens of millions of unique TCR beta chains across the 500 to 850 repertoires, and some 11 million of these chains were shared by at least two donors. Raw reads were error-corrected and collapsed into unique sequences with a nearest-neighbor algorithm that merged closely related sequences to remove PCR and sequencing errors. Alignment of CDR3 sequences to IMGT reference sequences was used to assign V, D and J gene segments. For a sequence to be retained, a match of at least six nucleotides to both a V gene segment and a J gene segment was required. Rearrangements were classified as productive when the CDR3 lacked stop codons and remained in frame with V and J, and all other rearrangements were classified as non-productive. CDR3 was defined by IMGT convention, running from the second conserved V-encoded cysteine to the conserved J-encoded phenylalanine. The earlier analysis of 587 of the donors excluded any sequence lacking an unambiguous match to a single V gene segment. An earlier analysis of a few hundred of the donors called V segments functional above 56.7% productive rearrangements and segregating when the between-donor standard deviation exceeded 5%. A statistical classification framework was developed to diagnose cytomegalovirus status using the catalog of TCR beta chain sequences. In a later analysis, TCR nucleotide sequences were compared against IMGT/GENE-DB human TR gene sequences so that V and J genes could be assigned. Using the TCRdist pipeline, a later analysis assigned CDR3 sequences along with most-parsimonious VDJ recombination scenarios. In a later analysis, every TCR beta chain was defined by the combination of its CDR3 amino acid sequence and its V-gene family, and reads without a unique V-gene family were dropped. To address suspected cross-contamination and a sequencing artifact, a later analysis removed roughly 580 highly shared, low-generation-probability nucleotide sequences. In a later analysis, a clonal expansion index for each public chain was calculated from normalized within-repertoire ranks of inferred template counts. In a later analysis, generation probabilities were computed using a VDJ recombination model fitted to out-of-frame rearrangements, and the results were checked against IGoR. In a later analysis, hypergeometric tests were used to score TCR-TCR, TCR-HLA and TCR-CMV co-occurrence, with a repertoire-size bias correction applied to TCR pairs. False discovery rates were estimated in a later analysis by permuting HLA or CMV assignments 20 times. In a later analysis, co-occurring TCRs were grouped using DBSCAN, with TCRdist sequence similarity added in when clustering inside HLA-allele-positive subsets. Co-occurrence clustering excluded repertoires with fewer than 30,000 or more than 120,000 public chains, plus five with anomalous nucleotide sharing. The table comes from immuneACCESS by way of TCRdb, which keeps in-frame sequences with V and J called. Part of the clones is missing from these tables; in studies checked, under half for an unresolved V gene and the rest for unknown reasons. D and trimming were read from the DNA, whereas the V and J calls and clone size are those reported in that table. This sample gives some 80,000 clones in total; around 78% of them show up just once. Together, the top ten hold approximately 3.4% of the sample.

The cohort was made up of 650 to 700 healthy bone marrow donors. Cohort members were all nominally healthy when sampled, although unrecorded immune exposures were likely present. The donor was CMV seronegative and belonged to the group of several hundred seronegative cohort members. Each donor provided a peripheral blood sample, and peripheral blood mononuclear cells were used for TCR beta sequencing. The Qiagen DNeasy Blood Extraction Kit was used to extract genomic DNA from the blood cell samples. The sequence derives from a man aged 35-49 years in good health and CMV-seronegative. Material for sequencing was PBMCs.

The bases read TGTGCCAGCAGTAGCAGGACTAGCAGTAGGGGGGAGCTGTTTTTT. This encodes CASSSRTSSRGELFF. The chain uses TRBV27 and TRBJ2-2; 8 junctional bases match TRBD2. Relative to germline, V is missing 5 bases and J is missing 8 bases, with 10 bases of the junction outside any gene match. The CDR3 contains 15 residues, cysteine and phenylalanine counted. Only CDR3 DNA is held: 45 bases, read in frame from base 1. CDR1 is given as MNHEY and CDR2 as SMNVEV, both from the germline V gene (reference sequence).